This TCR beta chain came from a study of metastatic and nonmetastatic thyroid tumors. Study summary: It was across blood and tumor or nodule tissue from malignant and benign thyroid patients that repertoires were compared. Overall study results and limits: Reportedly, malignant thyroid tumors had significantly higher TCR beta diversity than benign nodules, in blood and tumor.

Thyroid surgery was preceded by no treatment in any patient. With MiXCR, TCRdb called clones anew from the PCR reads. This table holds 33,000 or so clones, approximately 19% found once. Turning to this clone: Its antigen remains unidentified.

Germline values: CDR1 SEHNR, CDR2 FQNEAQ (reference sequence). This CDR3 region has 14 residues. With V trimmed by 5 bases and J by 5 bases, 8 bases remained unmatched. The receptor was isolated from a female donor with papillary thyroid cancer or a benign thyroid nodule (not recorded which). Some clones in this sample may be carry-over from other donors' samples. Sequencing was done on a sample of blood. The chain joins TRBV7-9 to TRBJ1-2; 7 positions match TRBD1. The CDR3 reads CASSRDRGTYGYTF. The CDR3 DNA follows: TGTGCCAGCAGCCGGGACAGAGGGACGTATGGCTACACCTTC.